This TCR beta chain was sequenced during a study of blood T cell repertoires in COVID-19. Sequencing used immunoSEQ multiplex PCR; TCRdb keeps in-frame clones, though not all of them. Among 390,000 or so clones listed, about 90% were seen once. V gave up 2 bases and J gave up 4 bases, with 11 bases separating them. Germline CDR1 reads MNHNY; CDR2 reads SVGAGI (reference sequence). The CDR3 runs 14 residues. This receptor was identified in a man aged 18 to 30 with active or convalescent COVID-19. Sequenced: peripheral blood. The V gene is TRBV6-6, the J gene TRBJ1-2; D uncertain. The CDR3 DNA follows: TGTGCCAGCAGTTACCGGTCAGCGGCCTATGGCTACACCTTC. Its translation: CASSYRSAAYGYTF.